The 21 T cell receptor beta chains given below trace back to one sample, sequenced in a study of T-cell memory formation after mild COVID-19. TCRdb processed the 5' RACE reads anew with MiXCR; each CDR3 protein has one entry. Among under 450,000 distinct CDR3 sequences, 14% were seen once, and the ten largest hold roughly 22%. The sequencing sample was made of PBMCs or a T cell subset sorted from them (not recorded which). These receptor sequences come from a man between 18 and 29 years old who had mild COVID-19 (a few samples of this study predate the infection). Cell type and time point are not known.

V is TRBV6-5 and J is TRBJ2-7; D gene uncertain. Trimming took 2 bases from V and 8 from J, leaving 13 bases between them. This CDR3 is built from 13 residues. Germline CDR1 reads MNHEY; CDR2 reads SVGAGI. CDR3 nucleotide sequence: TGTGCCAGCAGTTACCGACAACTCTCCCAGCAGTACTTC. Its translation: CASSYRQLSQQYF.

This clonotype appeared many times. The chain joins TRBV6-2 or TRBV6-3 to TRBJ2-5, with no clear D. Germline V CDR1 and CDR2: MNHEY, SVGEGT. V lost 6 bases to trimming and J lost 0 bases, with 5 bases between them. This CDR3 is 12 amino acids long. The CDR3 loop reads CASREYQETQYF. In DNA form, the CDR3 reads TGTGCCAGCAGAGAGTACCAAGAGACCCAGTACTTC.

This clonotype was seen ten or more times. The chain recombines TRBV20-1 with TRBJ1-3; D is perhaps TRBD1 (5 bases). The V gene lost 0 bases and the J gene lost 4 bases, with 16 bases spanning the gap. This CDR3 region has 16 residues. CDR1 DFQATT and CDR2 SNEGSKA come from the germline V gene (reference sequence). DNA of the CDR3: TGCAGTGCTAGAGATGCGCAGGGCTTGAGGGGAAACACCATATATTTT. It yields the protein CSARDAQGLRGNTIYF.

CDR3 bases: TGTGCCAGCGGGTCCCGGGTCAGGGCCTACGAGCAGTACTTC. Encoded protein: CASGSRVRAYEQYF. This chain joins TRBV5-6 and TRBJ2-7; a possible D gene is TRBD1 (5 bases). Germline CDR1 and CDR2: SGHDT and YYEEEE. The germline V and J ends were trimmed by 7 bases and 2 bases, with 16 bases remaining between them. The CDR3 runs to 14 residues.

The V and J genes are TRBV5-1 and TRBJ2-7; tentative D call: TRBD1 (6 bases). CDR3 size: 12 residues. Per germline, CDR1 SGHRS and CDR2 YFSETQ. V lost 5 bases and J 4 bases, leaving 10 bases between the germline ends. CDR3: CASRTQGYEQYV. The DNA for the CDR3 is TGCGCCAGCAGAACCCAGGGGTACGAGCAGTACGTC.

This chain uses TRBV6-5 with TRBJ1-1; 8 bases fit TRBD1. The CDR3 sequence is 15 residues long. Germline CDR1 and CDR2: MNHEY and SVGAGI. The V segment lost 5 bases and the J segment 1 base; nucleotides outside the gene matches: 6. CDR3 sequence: CASSRSGTGNTEAFF. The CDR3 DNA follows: TGTGCCAGCAGTCGATCCGGGACAGGGAACACTGAAGCTTTCTTT.

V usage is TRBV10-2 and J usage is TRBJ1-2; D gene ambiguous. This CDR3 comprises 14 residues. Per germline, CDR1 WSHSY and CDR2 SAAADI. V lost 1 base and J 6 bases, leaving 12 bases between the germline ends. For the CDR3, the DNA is TGCGCCAGCAGTGAGTTACTCCAGACTCATGGCTACACCTTC. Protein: CASSELLQTHGYTF.

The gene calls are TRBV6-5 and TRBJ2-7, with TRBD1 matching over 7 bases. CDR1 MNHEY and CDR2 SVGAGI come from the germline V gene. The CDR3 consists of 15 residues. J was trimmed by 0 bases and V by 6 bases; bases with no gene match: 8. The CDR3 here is CASSPQGVRSYEQYV. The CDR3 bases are TGTGCCAGCAGCCCTCAGGGGGTCCGCTCCTACGAGCAGTACGTC.

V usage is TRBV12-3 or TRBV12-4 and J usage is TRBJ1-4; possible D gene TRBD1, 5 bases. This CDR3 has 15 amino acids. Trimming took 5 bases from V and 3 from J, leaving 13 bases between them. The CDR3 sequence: CASSPRGASNEKLFF. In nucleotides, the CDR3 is TGTGCCAGCAGTCCGAGAGGGGCTTCTAATGAAAAACTGTTTTTT.

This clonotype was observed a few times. The chain's CDR3 is CSARDWGSPLSNQPQHF. The CDR3 nucleotides read TGCAGTGCTAGAGATTGGGGCAGTCCCCTTAGCAATCAGCCCCAGCATTTT. The chain has TRBV20-1 and TRBJ1-5, with a tentative D call TRBD1 (5 bases). This CDR3 has 17 amino acids. From germline, CDR1 is DFQATT and CDR2 SNEGSKA (reference sequence). V shed 0 bases and J shed 0 bases, with 15 bases lying between them.

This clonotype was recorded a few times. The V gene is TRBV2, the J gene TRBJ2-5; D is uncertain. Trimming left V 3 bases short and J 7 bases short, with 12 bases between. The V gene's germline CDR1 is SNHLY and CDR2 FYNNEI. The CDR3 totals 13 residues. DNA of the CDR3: TGTGCCAGCAGTGAGGATCCTTGGGGGACCCAGTACTTC. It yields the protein CASSEDPWGTQYF.

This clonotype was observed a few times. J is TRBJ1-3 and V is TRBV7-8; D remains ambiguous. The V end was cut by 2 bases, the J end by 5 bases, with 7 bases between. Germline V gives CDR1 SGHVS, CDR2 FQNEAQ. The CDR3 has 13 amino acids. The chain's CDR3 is CASSLFKRNTIYF. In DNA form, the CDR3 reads TGTGCCAGCAGCTTATTTAAAAGAAACACCATATATTTT.

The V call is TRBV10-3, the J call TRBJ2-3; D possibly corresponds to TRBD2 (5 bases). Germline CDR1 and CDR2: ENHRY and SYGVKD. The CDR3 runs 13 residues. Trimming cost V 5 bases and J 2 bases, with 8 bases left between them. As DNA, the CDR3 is TGTGCCATCAGTACGGACTCCACAGATACGCAGTATTTT. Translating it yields CAISTDSTDTQYF.

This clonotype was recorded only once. CDR3 residues: CASSPRGENQPQHF. Written as DNA, the CDR3 is TGTGCCAGCTCACCAAGAGGGGAGAATCAGCCCCAGCATTTT. The J gene is TRBJ1-5, the V gene TRBV18; possible D gene TRBD1, 5 bases. The germline V gene has CDR1 KGHSH and CDR2 LQKENI. The CDR3 consists of 14 residues. Trimming cost V 2 bases and J 4 bases, with 9 bases left between them.

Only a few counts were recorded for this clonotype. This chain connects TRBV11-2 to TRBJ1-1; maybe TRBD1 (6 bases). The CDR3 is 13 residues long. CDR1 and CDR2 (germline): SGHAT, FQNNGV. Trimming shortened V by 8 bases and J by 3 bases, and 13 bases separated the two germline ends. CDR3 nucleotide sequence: TGTGCCAGCGATTACGCAGGGGACACTGAAGCTTTCTTT. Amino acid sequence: CASDYAGDTEAFF.

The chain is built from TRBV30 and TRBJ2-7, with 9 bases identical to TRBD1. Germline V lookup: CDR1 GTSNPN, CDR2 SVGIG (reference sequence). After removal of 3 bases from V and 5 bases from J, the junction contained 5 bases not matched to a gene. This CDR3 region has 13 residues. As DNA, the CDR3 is TGTGCCTGGAGAAACAGGGGGCAGCACGAGCAGTACTTC. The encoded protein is CAWRNRGQHEQYF.

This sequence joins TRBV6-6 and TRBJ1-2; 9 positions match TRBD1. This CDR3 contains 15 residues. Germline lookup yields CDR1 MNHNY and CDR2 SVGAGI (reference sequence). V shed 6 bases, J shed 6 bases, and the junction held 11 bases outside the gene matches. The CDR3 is CASSVHRDREDGYTF. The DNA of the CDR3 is TGTGCCAGCAGCGTTCACCGGGACAGGGAAGATGGCTACACCTTC.

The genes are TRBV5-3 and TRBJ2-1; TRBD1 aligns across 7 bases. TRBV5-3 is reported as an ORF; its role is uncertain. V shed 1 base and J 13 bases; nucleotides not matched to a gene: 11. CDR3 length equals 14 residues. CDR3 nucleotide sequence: TGTGCCAGAAGCTTGACAGGGGCGCGTAACCACCAGTTCTTC. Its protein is CARSLTGARNHQFF.

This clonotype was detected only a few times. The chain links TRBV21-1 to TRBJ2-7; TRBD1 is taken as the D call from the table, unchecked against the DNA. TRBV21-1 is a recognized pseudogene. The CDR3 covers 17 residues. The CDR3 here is CASSKGRPGTGGDEQYF. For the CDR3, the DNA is TGTGCCAGCAGCAAAGGACGCCCCGGGACAGGGGGTGACGAGCAGTACTTC.

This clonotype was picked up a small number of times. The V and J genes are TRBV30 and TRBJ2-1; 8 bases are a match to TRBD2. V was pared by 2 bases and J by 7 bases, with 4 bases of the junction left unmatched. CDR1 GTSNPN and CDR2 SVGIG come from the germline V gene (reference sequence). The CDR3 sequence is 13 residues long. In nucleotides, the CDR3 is TGTGCCTGGAGTTCCGGGGGGGCGAATGAGCAGTTCTTC. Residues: CAWSSGGANEQFF.

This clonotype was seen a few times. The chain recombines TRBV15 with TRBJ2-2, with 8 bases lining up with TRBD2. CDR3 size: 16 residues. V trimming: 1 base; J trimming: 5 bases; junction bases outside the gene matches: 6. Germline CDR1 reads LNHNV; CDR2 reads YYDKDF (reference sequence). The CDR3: CATSRGLAGETGELFF. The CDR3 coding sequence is TGTGCCACCAGCAGAGGTCTAGCGGGCGAGACCGGGGAGCTGTTTTTT.